Sequencing of this TCR beta chain was carried out in a study of a mutant IDH1 vaccine in newly diagnosed glioma. Across the study: Patients got their first vaccination 4-6 weeks after radiotherapy alone, or with temozolomide cycles. The study, taken as a whole, reports: More than 80% of patients showed vaccine-induced immune responses across multiple MHC alleles. Seemingly, top peripheral T cell clonotype changes bore no relation to pseudoprogression.

Only in-frame clones appear in the TCRdb table, and some are missing; sequencing was by immunoSEQ multiplex PCR. The sample shows roughly 60,000 clones, roughly four fifths of them seen only once. Remarks on this clone: The target antigen is unknown.

Germline values: CDR1 SGHRS, CDR2 YFSETQ. The CDR3 length is 13 residues. Trimming took 2 bases from V and 5 from J, leaving 11 bases between them. Time point noted: week 35, safety follow-up. Vaccination comprised doses that each held 300 ug of mutant IDH1 20-mer peptide, plus topical imiquimod. The sequences come from PBMCs, collected from a glioma patient whose treatment included an IDH1 peptide vaccine. The sequence came from a middle-aged man with glioma. The chain carries TRBV5-1 and TRBJ2-7; TRBD1 might be the D (6 bases). The CDR3 nucleotides read TGCGCCAGCAGCTTTCAGGGGTTAGACGAGCAGTACTTC. This codes for CASSFQGLDEQYF.